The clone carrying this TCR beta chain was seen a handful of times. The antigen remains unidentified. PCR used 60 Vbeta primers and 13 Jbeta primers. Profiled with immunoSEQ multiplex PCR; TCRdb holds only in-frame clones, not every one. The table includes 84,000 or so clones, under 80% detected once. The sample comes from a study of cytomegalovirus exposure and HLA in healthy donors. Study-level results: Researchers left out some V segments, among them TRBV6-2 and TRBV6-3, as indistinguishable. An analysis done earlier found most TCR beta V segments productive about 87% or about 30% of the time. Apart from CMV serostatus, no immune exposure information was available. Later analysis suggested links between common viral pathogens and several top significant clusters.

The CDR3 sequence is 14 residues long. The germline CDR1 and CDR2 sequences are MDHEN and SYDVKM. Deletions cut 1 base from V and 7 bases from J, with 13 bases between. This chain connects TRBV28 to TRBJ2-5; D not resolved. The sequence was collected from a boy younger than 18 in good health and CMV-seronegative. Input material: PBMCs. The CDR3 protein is CASSLFEPPGTQYF. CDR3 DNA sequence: TGTGCCAGCAGTTTATTTGAGCCCCCAGGGACCCAGTACTTC.